This T cell receptor beta chain was sequenced during a study of neurological immune-mediated disorders. Regarding the study as a whole: There were no CDR3 amino acid sequences shared by expanded clones across subjects, a result suggesting private repertoires in all groups. The most TCR clonal expansion was seen in HTLV-1-associated myelopathy, and the least was seen in multiple sclerosis, which fell below healthy controls.

This clonotype was seen more than once but under ten times. Its antigen is still unknown. 5'RACE with 10-nucleotide random UMIs generated the cDNA. Each CDR3 protein is one row after TCRdb ran MiXCR on the 5' RACE reads. The repertoire holds fewer than 55,000 distinct CDR3 sequences, with roughly an eighth as singletons. The length of the CDR3 is 14 residues. Germline V gives CDR1 SGHRS, CDR2 YFSETQ. V lost 2 bases, J lost 3 bases, and 11 bases lay in between. Specified time point: longitudinal time-point 3. The unsorted libraries originated from 2 million PBMCs that had been stored at -80 C. Sequencing was carried out using PBMCs. V and J are TRBV5-1 and TRBJ1-1, with D maybe TRBD1 (6 bases). The clonotype comes from a male donor with HTLV-1-associated myelopathy (HAM/TSP). The CDR3, as DNA: TGCGCCAGCAGCTTTCGGGGGGCTGACACTGAAGCTTTCTTT. This codes for CASSFRGADTEAFF.